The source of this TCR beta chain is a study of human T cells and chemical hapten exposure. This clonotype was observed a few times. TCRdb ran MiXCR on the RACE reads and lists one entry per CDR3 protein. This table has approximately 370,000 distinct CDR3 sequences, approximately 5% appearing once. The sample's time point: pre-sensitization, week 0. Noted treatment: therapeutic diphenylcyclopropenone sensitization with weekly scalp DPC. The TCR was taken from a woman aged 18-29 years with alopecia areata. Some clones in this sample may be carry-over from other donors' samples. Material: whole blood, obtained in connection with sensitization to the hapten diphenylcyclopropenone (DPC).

This chain's CDR3 is CASSFSGGGRGTDTQYF. The CDR3 nucleotides read TGTGCCAGCAGTTTTTCGGGAGGAGGGAGGGGCACAGATACGCAGTATTTT. The chain joins TRBV27 to TRBJ2-3; 7 bases fit TRBD2. This CDR3 has 17 residues. The germline V gene encodes CDR1 MNHEY and CDR2 SMNVEV (reference sequence). V shed 3 bases, J shed 1 base, and the junction held 10 bases outside the gene matches.